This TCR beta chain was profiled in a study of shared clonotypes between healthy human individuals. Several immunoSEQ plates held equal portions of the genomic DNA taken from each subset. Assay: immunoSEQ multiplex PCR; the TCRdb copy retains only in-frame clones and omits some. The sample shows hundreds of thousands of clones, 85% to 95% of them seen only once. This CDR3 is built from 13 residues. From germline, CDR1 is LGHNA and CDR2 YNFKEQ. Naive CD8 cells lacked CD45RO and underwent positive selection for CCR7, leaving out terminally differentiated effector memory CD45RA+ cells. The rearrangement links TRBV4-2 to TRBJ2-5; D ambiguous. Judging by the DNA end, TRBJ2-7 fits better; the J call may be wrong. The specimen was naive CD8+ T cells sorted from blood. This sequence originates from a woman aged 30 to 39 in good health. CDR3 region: CASSQESWTEQYF. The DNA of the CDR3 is TGTGCCAGCAGCCAAGAATCTTGGACCGAGCAGTACTTC.